These 30 T cell receptor beta chains were all obtained from the same sample, sequenced in a study of CD8+ T cells in alopecia areata. Treatment specified: oral pan-JAK inhibitor, 5-10 mg twice daily. Sequencing relied on a cDNA template that was reverse transcribed from extracted RNA. The table came from immunoSEQ multiplex PCR; TCRdb's copy has only in-frame clones and leaves some out. The top ten hold over 0.9% of the sample, which has around 180,000 clones, about three fifths seen once. Sequenced here: CD4+ T cells sorted from blood, sampled at week 24, from a patient treated with tofacitinib. The receptors come from a human donor with alopecia areata.

The chain couples TRBV5-1 to TRBJ1-1; possibly TRBD1 for D (5 bases). The CDR3 is 14 residues long. The germline CDR1 and CDR2 sequences are SGHRS and YFSETQ. Trimming shortened V by 0 bases and J by 8 bases, and 14 bases separated the two germline ends. This CDR3 is CASSLEPGRLEAFF. CDR3 bases: TGCGCCAGCAGCTTGGAACCGGGACGGCTAGAAGCTTTCTTT.

This chain connects TRBV29-1 to TRBJ2-3, with a tentative D call TRBD2 (5 bases). Germline values: CDR1 SQVTM, CDR2 ANQGSEA. Trimming pared 4 bases from V and 3 bases from J, leaving 14 bases between. The CDR3 is made up of 14 amino acids. CDR3 DNA sequence: TGCAGCGTTGCAAGGGTCGGGGATACAGATACGCAGTATTTT. Amino acid sequence: CSVARVGDTDTQYF.

The genes are TRBV11-2 and TRBJ2-6; tentative D call: TRBD1 (5 bases). This CDR3 has 14 amino acids. Trimming removed 5 bases from V and 2 bases from J, with 7 bases in between. Germline V gives CDR1 SGHAT, CDR2 FQNNGV. CDR3 protein: CASSPGTGANVLTF. Written as DNA, the CDR3 is TGTGCCAGCAGCCCAGGGACTGGGGCCAACGTCCTGACTTTC.

This clone was observed once. The chain joins TRBV29-1 to TRBJ2-7; D not resolved. CDR3 length equals 13 residues. V was trimmed by 4 bases and J by 5 bases, leaving 15 bases between them. CDR1 and CDR2 (germline): SQVTM, ANQGSEA. Here the CDR3 reads CSVARSLGDEQYF. The CDR3 DNA follows: TGCAGCGTTGCCCGGAGCTTAGGAGACGAGCAGTACTTC.

V and J are TRBV10-2 and TRBJ2-1, with D perhaps given as TRBD1 or TRBD2 (6 bases each). V lost 6 bases and J lost 9, with 15 bases in between. CDR1 is WSHSY, CDR2 SAAADI, per germline. The CDR3 runs to 13 residues. The CDR3 nucleotides read TGCGCCAGCAGCGCCGTGGGGGGCGGTGAGCAGTTCTTC. As protein: CASSAVGGGEQFF.

The chain uses TRBV11-1 and TRBJ1-2, with 7 bases aligning to TRBD1. The CDR3 covers 13 residues. The V gene's germline CDR1 is SGHAT and CDR2 FQDESV (reference sequence). V lost 7 bases to trimming and J lost 7 bases; unmatched junction nucleotides: 9. For the CDR3, the DNA is TGTGCCAGCACCCGTGGGACAGCTGGTGGCTACACCTTC. This translates into CASTRGTAGGYTF. The full variable domain, completed using reference TRBV11-1 and TRBJ1-2, is EAEVAQSPRYKITEKSQAVAFWCDPISGHATLYWYRQILGQGPELLVQFQDESVVDDSQLPKDRFSAERLKGVDSTLKIQPAELGDSAMYLCASTRGTAGGYTFGSGTRLTVV.

CDR3 amino acids: CASRVGALGAFF. In DNA form, the CDR3 reads TGTGCCAGCAGAGTTGGAGCTTTGGGGGCTTTCTTT. The chain recombines TRBV28 with TRBJ1-1; no clear D. Germline lookup yields CDR1 MDHEN and CDR2 SYDVKM. This CDR3 is 12 amino acids long. The ends were cut back, 6 bases at V and 11 bases at J, with 16 bases in the middle.

This clone occurred a few times. This chain uses TRBV6-6 with TRBJ1-5, with D perhaps matching TRBD1 (6 bases). CDR3 length: 14 amino acids. Trimming removed 5 bases at V and 3 bases at J, with 11 bases between. Germline V gene lookup returns CDR1 MNHNY and CDR2 SVGAGI (reference sequence). DNA of the CDR3: TGTGCCAGCAGTGGAGGACAGCACAATCAGCCCCAGCATTTT. It translates to CASSGGQHNQPQHF.

This clone was detected once. The gene calls are TRBV7-2 and TRBJ1-2; weak D call: TRBD1 (6 bases). This CDR3 contains 14 residues. In germline, CDR1 is SGHTA, CDR2 FQGNSA. Trimming shortened V by 5 bases and J by 6 bases, and 16 bases separated the two germline ends. CDR3 nucleotides: TGTGCCAGCAGCCAGGGGATACTTCATGATGGCTACACCTTC. It yields the protein CASSQGILHDGYTF.

The J gene is TRBJ2-3, the V gene TRBV29-1; 9 nucleotides align to TRBD2. Trimming cost V 4 bases and J 2 bases; bases outside gene matches: 7. This CDR3 is 15 amino acids long. CDR1 is SQVTM, CDR2 ANQGSEA, per germline. In nucleotides, the CDR3 is TGCAGCGTTGTGGTAGCGGGGGAAAACACAGATACGCAGTATTTT. This encodes CSVVVAGENTDTQYF.

The V call is TRBV10-3, the J call TRBJ2-5; D might be TRBD2 (5 bases). The CDR3 contains 12 residues. The germline gives CDR1 ENHRY, CDR2 SYGVKD. Trimming stripped 10 bases from V and 7 bases from J, with 16 bases between. The CDR3 loop reads CATEGSVGTQYF. The CDR3 DNA is TGTGCCACCGAGGGTTCGGTTGGGACCCAGTACTTC.

This clone was counted once. At one boundary the junction diverges from the germline segment, which might be a read error. V usage is TRBV29-1 and J usage is TRBJ2-3; 8 bases agree with TRBD2. This CDR3 spans 15 amino acids. CDR1 and CDR2 from the germline V gene are SQVTM and ANQGSEA. The CDR3 sequence: CSVEAGDFAGDTQYF. The CDR3 coding sequence is TGCAGCGTGGAAGCGGGGGACTTCGCAGGAGATACGCAGTATTTT.

The table lists this clone with a few counts. The chain combines TRBV18 with TRBJ1-2; TRBD1 matches at 10 bases. The CDR3 has 15 residues. Germline V CDR1 and CDR2: KGHSH, LQKENI. V trimming: 3 bases; J trimming: 2 bases; junction bases outside the gene matches: 3. The CDR3 DNA is TGTGCCAGCTCACCGTCGGACAGGGGGAACTATGGCTACACCTTC. Translated: CASSPSDRGNYGYTF.

The rearrangement links TRBV29-1 to TRBJ1-2; 8 bases line up with TRBD1. CDR1 is SQVTM, CDR2 ANQGSEA, per germline. The V segment lost 6 bases and the J segment 8 bases; nucleotides outside the gene matches: 20. This CDR3 has 16 residues. The CDR3 region is CSVIWGTGTTGMGYTF. The CDR3 DNA reads TGCAGCGTAATTTGGGGGACAGGAACAACCGGGATGGGCTACACCTTC.

The chain recombines TRBV27 with TRBJ1-5, with D unresolved. Germline V gene data show CDR1 as MNHEY and CDR2 as SMNVEV (reference sequence). Trimming took off 0 bases at V and 10 bases at J, with 13 bases between the two ends. The CDR3 loop spans 14 amino acids. The DNA for the CDR3 is TGTGCCAGCAGTTTATCGGAAGGGTGGCAACCCCAGCATTTT. Translating it yields CASSLSEGWQPQHF.

The chain uses TRBV11-2 and TRBJ2-4; TRBD2 aligns across 8 bases. Germline-derived CDR1 and CDR2 are SGHAT and FQNNGV. With V trimmed by 5 bases and J by 7 bases, 4 bases remained unmatched. The CDR3 consists of 13 residues. The CDR3 sequence: CASSTGGRNIQYF. The CDR3, as DNA: TGTGCCAGCAGCACGGGGGGGCGTAACATTCAGTACTTC.

The rearrangement uses TRBV20-1 and TRBJ1-2; D gene unclear. Germline values: CDR1 DFQATT, CDR2 SNEGSKA (reference sequence). The CDR3 is 11 amino acids. Trimming shortened V by 5 bases and J by 3 bases, and 7 bases separated the two germline ends. The CDR3 is CSAPRDYGYTF. In DNA form, the CDR3 reads TGCAGTGCTCCCCGGGACTATGGCTACACCTTC.

This clone has ten or more counts. The J gene is TRBJ1-6, the V gene TRBV7-2; D possibly corresponds to TRBD1 (6 bases). V lost 3 bases, J lost 10 bases, and 13 bases lay in between. Per the germline V gene, CDR1 is SGHTA and CDR2 is FQGNSA. The CDR3 covers 14 residues. CDR3 bases: TGTGCCAGCAGCTTCGCAGGGGAAAGGTCACCCCTCCACTTT. It encodes CASSFAGERSPLHF.

This chain uses TRBV29-1 with TRBJ1-2; a weak D match, TRBD1 (5 bases). This CDR3 has 12 amino acids. Germline assignment: CDR1 SQVTM and CDR2 ANQGSEA. V shed 7 bases and J shed 5 bases, with 14 bases lying between them. The CDR3 DNA is TGCAGCGCGGGAGAAGACAGTTATGGCTACACCTTC. Translation: CSAGEDSYGYTF.

The rearrangement uses TRBV6-6 and TRBJ1-5, with TRBD1 identical over 8 bases. CDR1 MNHNY and CDR2 SVGAGI come from the germline V gene (reference sequence). V shed 2 bases, J shed 2 bases, and the junction held 5 bases outside the gene matches. CDR3 size: 16 residues. The CDR3: CASSYGTGPGNQPQHF. The CDR3 DNA sequence: TGTGCCAGCAGTTACGGGACAGGTCCTGGCAATCAGCCCCAGCATTTT.

This clone showed up just a few times. This rearrangement joins TRBV6-1 to TRBJ2-3; D uncertain. The CDR3 has 16 residues. CDR1 MNHNS and CDR2 SASEGT come from the germline V gene. Trimming removed 4 bases from V and 0 bases from J, with 14 bases in between. The CDR3 nucleotides read TGTGCCAGCAGTGCAAAGTCAACCTCTAGCACAGATACGCAGTATTTT. As protein: CASSAKSTSSTDTQYF.

The V gene is TRBV5-1, the J gene TRBJ2-3; perhaps TRBD1 as D (6 bases). The germline CDR1 and CDR2 sequences are SGHRS and YFSETQ. V was clipped by 7 bases and J by 0 bases, with 15 bases between them. CDR3 size: 15 residues. CDR3 nucleotides: TGCGCCAGCTACCCCGGACAGATTAGCACAGATACGCAGTATTTT. It specifies CASYPGQISTDTQYF.

CDR3 sequence: CASSQGRGGGPPGANVLTF. CDR3 nucleotide sequence: TGCGCCAGCAGCCAAGGGAGAGGGGGGGGGCCCCCCGGGGCCAACGTCCTGACTTTC. The gene calls are TRBV4-1 and TRBJ2-6; a weak D match, TRBD2 (7 bases). Germline CDR1 reads MGHRA; CDR2 reads YSYEKL. The CDR3 covers 19 residues. Trimming pared 1 base from V and 4 bases from J, leaving 20 bases between.

This clone showed up just a few times. The V and J genes are TRBV12-5 and TRBJ1-1, with D uncertain. The CDR3 extends over 14 amino acids. CDR1 is LGHNT, CDR2 FRNRAP, per germline. V lost 7 bases to trimming and J lost 4 bases, with 16 bases between them. The CDR3 DNA reads TGTGCTAGTGCCTCAGCGACGAGAGCCACTGAAGCTTTCTTT. Amino acids: CASASATRATEAFF.

In its sample, this clone was seen a few times. The chain employs TRBV6-1 and TRBJ1-4, with no clear D. Germline lookup yields CDR1 MNHNS and CDR2 SASEGT. The CDR3 length is 14 residues. V gave up 5 bases and J gave up 8 bases, with 15 bases separating them. The chain's CDR3 is CASSLTERGEKLFF. The CDR3 region has the DNA TGTGCCAGCAGTCTGACGGAGCGAGGCGAAAAACTGTTTTTT.

This clone was observed a handful of times. The J gene is TRBJ2-7, the V gene TRBV29-1; D unresolved. V was cut by 5 bases and J by 5 bases, with 13 bases left in between. The CDR3 runs 12 residues. The germline CDR1 and CDR2 sequences are SQVTM and ANQGSEA. Here the CDR3 reads CSVFDPGHEQYF. The CDR3 DNA sequence: TGCAGCGTTTTTGACCCCGGCCACGAGCAGTACTTC.

The chain is built from TRBV5-4 and TRBJ2-5; D is undetermined. The length of the CDR3 is 11 residues. Trimming removed 0 bases from V and 3 bases from J, with 0 bases in between. The germline V gene encodes CDR1 SGHNT and CDR2 YYREEE (reference sequence). The CDR3, as DNA: TGTGCCAGCAGCTTGGAAGAGACCCAGTACTTC. Its translation: CASSLEETQYF.

The chain joins TRBV19 to TRBJ2-1; 12 nucleotides align to TRBD1. Per the germline V gene, CDR1 is LNHDA and CDR2 is SQIVND (reference sequence). The CDR3 loop spans 15 amino acids. Trimming took 3 bases from V and 9 from J; bases not matched to a gene: 6. CDR3 residues: CASSILGTGGGEQFF. The CDR3 DNA reads as TGTGCCAGTAGTATCCTTGGGACAGGGGGCGGTGAGCAGTTCTTC. Full variable domain (rest looked up from reference TRBV19 and TRBJ2-1): DGGITQSPKYLFRKEGQNVTLSCEQNLNHDAMYWYRQDPGQGLRLIYYSQIVNDFQKGDIAEGYSVSREKKESFPLTVTSAQKNPTAFYLCASSILGTGGGEQFFGPGTRLTVL.

This clone was counted between two and nine times. The chain combines TRBV6-6 with TRBJ2-7; D might be TRBD2 (6 bases). Germline-derived CDR1 and CDR2 are MNHNY and SVGAGI (reference sequence). Trimming took off 6 bases at V and 3 bases at J, with 18 bases between the two ends. The CDR3 is made up of 15 amino acids. As DNA, the CDR3 is TGTGCCAGCAGCGGCGGGACCGAAAAGTACTACGAGCAGTACTTC. It yields the protein CASSGGTEKYYEQYF.

This clone was seen a few times. This CDR3 is also generated by other DNA sequences in the sample. The chain is built from TRBV7-2 and TRBJ2-3; D is undetermined. V was trimmed by 2 bases and J by 3 bases, leaving 3 bases between them. Germline V gives CDR1 SGHTA, CDR2 FQGNSA. The CDR3 covers 12 residues. The CDR3 loop reads CASSLRTDTQYF. The CDR3 nucleotides read TGTGCCAGCAGCTTAAGAACAGATACGCAGTATTTT.